Reported below is one T cell receptor (beta chain). This entry belongs to a study of control samples from healthy donors and cancer patients. Some clones are missing from TCRdb's copy, which holds only in-frame ones; the method was immunoSEQ multiplex PCR. The profile shows about 150,000 clones, roughly 92% of them singletons. This CDR3 is built from 15 residues. The germline CDR1 and CDR2 sequences are MDHEN and SYDVKM. Trimming took 5 bases from V and 2 from J; bases not matched to a gene: 8. The sample consisted of blood. This sequence joins TRBV28 and TRBJ1-2; 7 bases fit TRBD1. The receptor was isolated from a woman aged 25 to 39 in good health. CDR3 bases: TGTGCCAGCAGTACAAGGGACAGACTGAACTATGGCTACACCTTC. Translating gives CASSTRDRLNYGYTF.